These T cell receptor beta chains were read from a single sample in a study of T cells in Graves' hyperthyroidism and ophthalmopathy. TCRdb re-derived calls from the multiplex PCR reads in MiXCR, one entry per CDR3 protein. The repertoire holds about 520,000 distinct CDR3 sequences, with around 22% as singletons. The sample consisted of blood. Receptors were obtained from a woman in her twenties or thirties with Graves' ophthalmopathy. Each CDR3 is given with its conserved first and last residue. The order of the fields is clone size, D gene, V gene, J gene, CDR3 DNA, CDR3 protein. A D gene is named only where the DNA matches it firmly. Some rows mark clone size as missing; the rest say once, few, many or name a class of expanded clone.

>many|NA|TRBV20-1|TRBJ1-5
TGCAGTGCTAGACGGCAGATTAAGGATCCCCAGCATTTT
CSARRQIKDPQHF
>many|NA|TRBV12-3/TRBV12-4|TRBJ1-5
TGTGCCAGCAGTTTGACAGATTATAGCAATCAGCCCCAGCATTTT
CASSLTDYSNQPQHF
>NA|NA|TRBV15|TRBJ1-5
TGTGCCACCCAGACGGATTATAGCAATCAGCCCCAGCATTTT
CATQTDYSNQPQHF
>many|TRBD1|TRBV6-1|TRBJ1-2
TGTGCCAGCAGACGACCGGGACAGGGTTATGGCTACACCTTC
CASRRPGQGYGYTF
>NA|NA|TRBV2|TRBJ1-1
TGTGCCAGCAGTGAAGGGAGTAACACTGAAGCTTTCTTT
CASSEGSNTEAFF
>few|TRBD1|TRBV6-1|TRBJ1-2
TGTGCCAGCAGTGCCGGGACAGGGGTTGGCTACACCTTC
CASSAGTGVGYTF
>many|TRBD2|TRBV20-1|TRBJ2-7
TGCAGCTCAAGGCGGGAGGGTTTCTACGAGCAGTACTTC
CSSRREGFYEQYF
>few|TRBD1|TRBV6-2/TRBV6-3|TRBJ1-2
TGTGCCAGCAGCCAATCTCGGACAGGAGGCGGCTACACCTTC
CASSQSRTGGGYTF
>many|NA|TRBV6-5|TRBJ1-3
TGTGCCAGCAGTGACACGAGCTCTGGAAACACCATATATTTT
CASSDTSSGNTIYF
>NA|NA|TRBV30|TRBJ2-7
TGTGCCTGGGCAAATTACTACGAGCAGTACTTC
CAWANYYEQYF